The 18 T cell receptor beta chains presented below share a single source sample, sequenced in a study of cytomegalovirus exposure and HLA in healthy donors. In the PCR, 60 Vbeta and 13 Jbeta primers were used. Some clones are missing from TCRdb's copy, which holds only in-frame ones; the method was immunoSEQ multiplex PCR. The sample shows 150,000 to 200,000 clones, 75% to 90% of them seen only once. Material: PBMCs. These receptors all stem from a woman aged 50 to 60 in good health and CMV-seropositive.

The chain uses TRBV15 and TRBJ1-2; 7 bases agree with TRBD1. Trimming at V came to 5 bases and at J to 4 bases, leaving 22 bases not matched to a gene. The CDR3 spans 19 residues. Germline CDR1 reads LNHNV; CDR2 reads YYDKDF (reference sequence). CDR3 in amino acids: CATSPAGRGRGPLGYGYTF. CDR3 coding DNA: TGTGCCACCAGCCCAGCTGGAAGGGGGCGCGGCCCTCTAGGCTATGGCTACACCTTC.

Points on this clone: Sequence at one end of the junction differs from germline and may be a read error. DNA for the CDR3: TGTTCCAGCAGCTTAGGACAGGGGGCCATGAACACTGAAGCTTTCTTT. Translating gives CSSSLGQGAMNTEAFF. The rearrangement uses TRBV7-9 and TRBJ1-1; 11 bases map to TRBD1. This CDR3 contains 16 residues. Germline CDR1 SEHNR, CDR2 FQNEAQ (reference sequence).

The rearrangement uses TRBV2 and TRBJ2-7, with 8 bases aligning to TRBD2. After removal of 2 bases from V and 5 bases from J, the junction contained 8 bases not matched to a gene. This CDR3 is built from 15 residues. Per the germline V gene, CDR1 is SNHLY and CDR2 is FYNNEI. CDR3 nucleotides: TGTGCCAGCAGTGAAACCGAGCGGGGGAAGAACGAGCAGTACTTC. It translates to CASSETERGKNEQYF.

The chain combines TRBV4-2 with TRBJ1-2, with 10 bases matching TRBD1. The CDR3 sequence is 14 residues long. The germline CDR1 and CDR2 sequences are LGHNA and YNFKEQ. With 5 bases clipped from V and 8 bases from J, the junction kept 8 bases outside the gene matches. As DNA, the CDR3 is TGTGCCAGCAGCGTAGCCGGGACAGGGGACGGCTACACCTTC. This encodes CASSVAGTGDGYTF.

J is TRBJ2-1 and V is TRBV5-5; TRBD2 agrees at 7 bases. CDR3 size: 16 residues. The ends lost 1 base at V and 10 bases at J; junction bases unmatched: 14. The germline V gene has CDR1 SGHKS and CDR2 YYEKEE (reference sequence). CDR3 residues: CASSLSVVGGGKEQFF. The CDR3 bases are TGTGCCAGCAGCTTGTCGGTAGTGGGCGGGGGTAAGGAGCAGTTCTTC. Together with reference TRBV5-5 and TRBJ2-1, the CDR3 gives the full variable domain: DAGVTQSPTHLIKTRGQQVTLRCSPISGHKSVSWYQQVLGQGPQFIFQYYEKEERGRGNFPDRFSARQFPNYSSELNVNALLLGDSALYLCASSLSVVGGGKEQFFGPGTRLTVL.

V and J are TRBV9 and TRBJ2-1, with unresolved D. The CDR3 extends over 15 amino acids. V lost 0 bases to trimming and J lost 4 bases, with 11 bases between them. CDR1 is SGDLS and CDR2 is YYNGEE in the germline V gene. In DNA form, the CDR3 reads TGTGCCAGCAGCGTAGCTACGCCAGGATACAATGAGCAGTTCTTC. Protein sequence: CASSVATPGYNEQFF.

The sample holds one count of this clone. In the same sample, other DNA sequences code for this CDR3. J is TRBJ2-3 and V is TRBV9; the match to TRBD2 covers 9 bases. Losses at the gene ends were 0 bases for V and 2 bases for J; bases not matched to a gene: 7. CDR3 length equals 17 residues. Germline loops: CDR1 SGDLS, CDR2 YYNGEE. The CDR3 bases are TGTGCCAGCAGCGTAGATGGCGGGGGGGCCGACACAGATACGCAGTATTTT. This translates into CASSVDGGGADTDTQYF.

The V gene is TRBV19, the J gene TRBJ1-1; D uncertain. The CDR3 contains 14 residues. Germline values: CDR1 LNHDA, CDR2 SQIVND (reference sequence). Deletions cut 6 bases from V and 2 bases from J, with 13 bases between. The CDR3 DNA sequence: TGTGCCAGTAGAGAAAGGACGGGAAACACTGAAGCTTTCTTT. Translating gives CASRERTGNTEAFF.

The chain links TRBV5-5 to TRBJ1-5, with D tentatively TRBD1 (5 bases). From germline, CDR1 is SGHKS and CDR2 YYEKEE (reference sequence). V was pared by 4 bases and J by 6 bases, with 23 bases between. The CDR3 has 17 residues. The CDR3 sequence is CASSPILPTGRSQPQHF. The CDR3 DNA is TGTGCCAGCAGCCCTATCCTCCCTACAGGCCGTTCTCAGCCCCAGCATTTT. Variable domain in full (rest from reference TRBV5-5 and TRBJ1-5): DAGVTQSPTHLIKTRGQQVTLRCSPISGHKSVSWYQQVLGQGPQFIFQYYEKEERGRGNFPDRFSARQFPNYSSELNVNALLLGDSALYLCASSPILPTGRSQPQHFGDGTRLSIL.

The rearrangement joins TRBV6-1 to TRBJ1-3; 9 nucleotides line up with TRBD1. Trimming cost V 5 bases and J 0 bases; bases outside gene matches: 2. In germline, CDR1 is MNHNS, CDR2 SASEGT. CDR3 length equals 15 residues. The CDR3 nucleotides read TGTGCCAGCAGTCGGGACAGGGTCTCTGGAAACACCATATATTTT. Protein: CASSRDRVSGNTIYF.

This chain joins TRBV5-4 and TRBJ2-1; 7 bases match TRBD1. J was trimmed by 5 bases and V by 4 bases; bases with no gene match: 12. The CDR3 is 16 residues long. Germline CDR1 is SGHNT and CDR2 is YYREEE (reference sequence). This CDR3 reads CASSTPGTARNNEQFF. The CDR3 DNA follows: TGTGCCAGCAGCACACCCGGGACAGCGAGGAACAATGAGCAGTTCTTC.

The V gene is TRBV19, the J gene TRBJ1-3; tentative D call: TRBD1 (5 bases). Between the trimmed V and J ends, which lost 5 bases and 1 base, there was a span of 15 bases. CDR3 length equals 16 residues. Germline V gene lookup returns CDR1 LNHDA and CDR2 SQIVND (reference sequence). The CDR3 nucleotides read TGTGCCAGTAGTGCCTTCACAGGAGTATCTGGAAACACCATATATTTT. Its protein is CASSAFTGVSGNTIYF.

This chain uses TRBV6-4 with TRBJ2-3; TRBD2 matches at 7 bases. Germline trimming cut 2 bases from V and 2 bases from J; bases unmatched to any gene: 10. CDR1 is MRHNA, CDR2 SNTAGT, per germline. The CDR3 consists of 17 residues. The CDR3 region has the DNA TGTGCCAGCAGTGACGCGGCCCCCGGGACTATCACAGATACGCAGTATTTT. This gives the protein CASSDAAPGTITDTQYF.

The chain has TRBV6-1 and TRBJ1-1; a weak D match, TRBD1 (5 bases). Trimming cost V 4 bases and J 3 bases, with 12 bases left between them. Germline V gene sequence: CDR1 MNHNS, CDR2 SASEGT. The CDR3 has 14 amino acids. Here the CDR3 reads CASSAHPGHTEAFF. As DNA, the CDR3 is TGTGCCAGCAGTGCCCACCCAGGGCACACTGAAGCTTTCTTT.

This chain uses TRBV28 with TRBJ1-5; D is perhaps TRBD1 (6 bases). Germline CDR1 reads MDHEN; CDR2 reads SYDVKM. This CDR3 comprises 15 residues. Trimming took off 7 bases at V and 2 bases at J, with 15 bases between the two ends. CDR3 loop: CASTQQGAGNQPQHF. The CDR3 DNA reads as TGTGCCAGCACCCAACAGGGAGCCGGCAATCAGCCCCAGCATTTT.

The chain is built from TRBV7-2 and TRBJ2-3; TRBD1 matches 9 bases. Unmatched junction bases numbered 3, after V lost 5 bases and J lost 0 bases. Germline V gives CDR1 SGHTA, CDR2 FQGNSA. This CDR3 contains 15 residues. The CDR3 sequence is CASSQQGASTDTQYF. CDR3 nucleotide sequence: TGTGCCAGCAGCCAACAGGGGGCGAGCACAGATACGCAGTATTTT.

This clone was seen more than once but under ten times. The sample holds other DNA sequences that translate to the same CDR3. The rearrangement links TRBV6-1 to TRBJ2-7; D may be TRBD1 (6 bases). The CDR3 consists of 12 residues. The germline V and J ends were trimmed by 6 bases and 4 bases, with 10 bases remaining between them. Germline V gives CDR1 MNHNS, CDR2 SASEGT. The CDR3 nucleotides are TGTGCCAGCAGCCTACAGGGTTACGAGCAGTACTTC. Translating it yields CASSLQGYEQYF.

The chain has TRBV19 and TRBJ1-5; D is unclear. Trimming removed 5 bases from V and 5 bases from J, with 16 bases in between. Germline lookup yields CDR1 LNHDA and CDR2 SQIVND (reference sequence). The CDR3 has 15 amino acids. CDR3 in DNA: TGTGCCAGTAGTTTACTCCATAGTCCCTATCAGCCCCAGCATTTT. Its translation: CASSLLHSPYQPQHF.